This record covers a single T cell receptor (beta chain). Its antigen is unknown. The data were taken from a study of T-cell memory formation after mild COVID-19. Whole-study context: In these data, TCR clusters were largely donor specific. Overall study results and limits: Contracting clones from day 15 to 85 showed balanced CD4/CD8; later expanders favored CD4+.

TCR alpha and TCR beta cDNA libraries with sample barcodes and UMIs came from 5'RACE using constant-segment primers. TCRdb reprocessed the 5' RACE reads via MiXCR and lists one record per CDR3 protein. The data hold approximately 170,000 distinct CDR3 sequences, with under 15% observed a single time. The CDR3 covers 15 residues. CDR1 and CDR2 from the germline V gene are DFQATT and SNEGSKA (reference sequence). Trimming left V 4 bases short and J 0 bases short, with 13 bases between. The chain recombines TRBV20-1 with TRBJ2-1, with D perhaps being TRBD1 or TRBD2 (5 bases each). This receptor was obtained from a man between 18 and 29 years old who had mild COVID-19 (a few samples of this study predate the infection). Cell type and time point are not known. The sequenced sample was PBMCs or a T cell subset sorted from them (not recorded which). This CDR3 reads CSAIPGQSSYNEQFF. The CDR3 DNA sequence: TGCAGTGCTATACCGGGGCAGAGCTCCTACAATGAGCAGTTCTTC.